A single sample gave rise to the 20 T cell receptor beta chains below, sequenced in a study of T cell repertoires in cytomegalovirus infection. TCRdb redid the calling of the reads with MiXCR, one entry per CDR3 protein. The data contain a few hundred thousand distinct CDR3 sequences, 22% of them singletons. The sequenced sample was CD8+ T cells from PBMCs. All receptors derive from a human donor in good health (CMV status not recorded). Some clones in this sample may be carry-over from other donors' samples.

This clonotype appeared a few times. The V gene is TRBV7-6, the J gene TRBJ2-7; D remains ambiguous. V gave up 5 bases and J gave up 2 bases, with 10 bases separating them. Germline V gene sequence: CDR1 SGHVS, CDR2 FNYEAQ. The CDR3 covers 13 residues. The CDR3 coding sequence is TGTGCCAGCAGCCGGACCTCGACCTACGAGCAGTACTTC. Amino acids: CASSRTSTYEQYF.

There are a few counts of this clonotype. This CDR3 reads CASSIPRGPMNTEAFF. Here the CDR3 DNA reads TGTGCCAGCAGCATACCTCGGGGTCCCATGAACACTGAAGCTTTCTTT. The chain carries TRBV7-9 and TRBJ1-1; D is undetermined. Germline V gene lookup returns CDR1 SEHNR and CDR2 FQNEAQ (reference sequence). The CDR3 is 16 residues long. V dropped 5 bases and J dropped 0 bases, with 16 bases sitting between them.

V gene TRBV12-3 or TRBV12-4 combines with J gene TRBJ1-2; D is possibly TRBD1 (6 bases). V lost 6 bases, J lost 5 bases, and 13 bases lay in between. This CDR3 has 13 residues. In DNA form, the CDR3 reads TGTGCCAGCAGCCATACGACAGGTTATGGCTACACCTTC. Its protein product is CASSHTTGYGYTF.

The rearrangement links TRBV25-1 to TRBJ2-3, with no clear D. The V and J ends lost 7 bases and 0 bases respectively, with 11 bases between them. This CDR3 has 14 residues. Germline CDR1 and CDR2: MGHDK and SYGVNS. CDR3 sequence (DNA): TGTGCCAGCACGATGGGTTGGAGCACAGATACGCAGTATTTT. Protein sequence: CASTMGWSTDTQYF. Supplemented by reference TRBV25-1 and TRBJ2-3, the full variable domain reads EADIYQTPRYLVIGTGKKITLECSQTMGHDKMYWYQQDPGMELHLIHYSYGVNSTEKGDLSSESTVSRIRTEHFPLTLESARPSHTSQYLCASTMGWSTDTQYFGPGTRLTVL.

As to this clonotype: One end of the junction is discordant with germline, which a read error may explain. The rearrangement links TRBV12-3 or TRBV12-4 to TRBJ1-5, with D possibly matching TRBD1 (5 bases). The CDR3 contains 12 residues. CDR3 DNA: TGTGCCAGCAGGTTAGCAGGGAGGCCCCAGCATTTT. This encodes CASRLAGRPQHF.

This clonotype was seen a few times. J is TRBJ2-1 and V is TRBV28; 7 bases are shared with TRBD1. Germline V gene sequence: CDR1 MDHEN, CDR2 SYDVKM. The V and J ends lost 6 bases and 4 bases, in that order; junction bases with no gene match: 6. The CDR3 length is 14 residues. The CDR3 is CASREGARYNEQFF. The CDR3 coding sequence is TGTGCCAGCAGAGAGGGGGCCAGATACAATGAGCAGTTCTTC. Full variable domain (rest looked up from reference TRBV28 and TRBJ2-1): DVKVTQSSRYLVKRTGEKVFLECVQDMDHENMFWYRQDPGLGLRLIYFSYDVKMKEKGDIPEGYSVSREKKERFSLILESASTNQTSMYLCASREGARYNEQFFGPGTRLTVL.

V usage is TRBV5-4 and J usage is TRBJ1-1; 7 bases match TRBD1. This CDR3 has 14 amino acids. The V segment lost 5 bases and the J segment 2 bases; nucleotides outside the gene matches: 6. Germline assignment: CDR1 SGHNT and CDR2 YYREEE (reference sequence). The CDR3 reads CASRGTGVNTEAFF. CDR3 nucleotides: TGTGCCAGCAGGGGAACAGGGGTAAACACTGAAGCTTTCTTT.

A few counts support this clonotype. The chain carries TRBV2 and TRBJ2-1; tentative D call: TRBD2 (5 bases). V was trimmed by 2 bases and J by 3 bases, leaving 11 bases between them. This CDR3 region has 15 residues. Germline CDR1 SNHLY, CDR2 FYNNEI. The CDR3 DNA reads as TGTGCCAGCAGTGAAACTAGGGCTTACTACAATGAGCAGTTCTTC. This sequence encodes CASSETRAYYNEQFF.

This clonotype was seen only a few times. V and J are TRBV7-4 and TRBJ1-1; no definite D call. Germline CDR1 and CDR2: SGHVT and SQSDAQ. Trimming removed 6 bases at V and 0 bases at J, with 8 bases between. The CDR3 is made up of 13 amino acids. The CDR3 DNA follows: TGTGCCAGCAGTCCTAATATGAACACTGAAGCTTTCTTT. As protein: CASSPNMNTEAFF.

This clonotype was counted between two and nine times. CDR3 sequence reads: CASSSATGPPGEQYF. Written as DNA, the CDR3 is TGTGCCAGCAGTTCCGCGACAGGCCCCCCCGGCGAGCAGTACTTC. This chain uses TRBV25-1 with TRBJ2-7; D perhaps matches TRBD1 (6 bases). CDR3 length: 15 residues. Trimming removed 5 bases at V and 6 bases at J, with 20 bases between. Germline CDR1 reads MGHDK; CDR2 reads SYGVNS.

The genes are TRBV4-1 and TRBJ2-7; TRBD1 matches at 7 bases. CDR3 length: 15 residues. CDR1 MGHRA and CDR2 YSYEKL come from the germline V gene. The J segment lost 2 bases and the V segment lost 1 base, leaving 5 bases of the junction unmatched. CDR3 sequence reads: CASSQVQQGAYEQYF. CDR3 nucleotides: TGCGCCAGCAGCCAAGTTCAGCAGGGGGCCTACGAGCAGTACTTC.

The count of this clonotype is one. The chain links TRBV20-1 to TRBJ2-3, with D perhaps matching TRBD2 (5 bases). The CDR3 loop spans 14 amino acids. Germline V gene sequence: CDR1 DFQATT, CDR2 SNEGSKA (reference sequence). V lost 0 bases to trimming and J lost 3 bases, with 10 bases between them. CDR3 in amino acids: CSAREGRGTDTQYF. As DNA, the CDR3 is TGCAGTGCTAGAGAAGGCCGAGGGACAGATACGCAGTATTTT.

The chain carries TRBV29-1 and TRBJ2-5; tentative D call: TRBD2 (7 bases). This CDR3 has 18 residues. Germline CDR1 is SQVTM and CDR2 is ANQGSEA. V lost 1 base to trimming and J lost 2 bases, with 23 bases between them. The CDR3 spells CSVEGRGKGRGRQETQYF. For the CDR3, the DNA is TGCAGCGTTGAAGGGAGGGGGAAGGGGAGGGGACGACAAGAGACCCAGTACTTC.

This clonotype was detected a few times. The rearrangement joins TRBV6-2 or TRBV6-3 to TRBJ2-5, with 13 nucleotides matching TRBD2. This CDR3 is 17 amino acids long. The V gene's germline CDR1 is MNHEY and CDR2 SVGEGT. V lost 4 bases and J lost 4; bases outside the gene matches: 9. CDR3 amino acids: CASSFETSGGPRETQYF. CDR3 coding DNA: TGTGCCAGCAGTTTCGAGACTAGCGGGGGGCCGCGAGAGACCCAGTACTTC.

J is TRBJ2-4 and V is TRBV20-1; possibly TRBD1 for D (5 bases). From germline, CDR1 is DFQATT and CDR2 SNEGSKA (reference sequence). The CDR3 loop spans 14 amino acids. With 3 bases removed from V and 7 bases from J, the gap between germline ends came to 16 bases. The CDR3 here is CSAREPDSANIQYF. In nucleotides, the CDR3 is TGCAGTGCTAGGGAACCAGACAGTGCGAACATTCAGTACTTC.

This clonotype showed up just a few times. V and J are TRBV7-9 and TRBJ2-1; D unclear. Trimming shortened V by 5 bases and J by 8 bases, and 7 bases separated the two germline ends. Per the germline V gene, CDR1 is SEHNR and CDR2 is FQNEAQ (reference sequence). This CDR3 contains 11 residues. The CDR3 region is CASSPVHEQFF. The CDR3 region has the DNA TGTGCCAGCAGCCCTGTCCATGAGCAGTTCTTC.

This clonotype was seen a handful of times. One end of the junction does not line up with germline, which may come from a read error. The chain has TRBV4-1 and TRBJ2-1; D remains unclear. This CDR3 comprises 16 residues. Germline V CDR1 and CDR2: MGHRA, YSYEKL. Here the CDR3 DNA reads TGCGCCAGCAGCTCGACCAATACAAACTCCTTCAATGAGCAGTTCTTC. Its translation is CASSSTNTNSFNEQFF.

This clonotype has just a few counts. The V call is TRBV7-9, the J call TRBJ2-2; 8 nucleotides line up with TRBD1. The CDR3 covers 16 residues. Germline values: CDR1 SEHNR, CDR2 FQNEAQ (reference sequence). V shed 1 base, J shed 6 bases, and the junction held 7 bases outside the gene matches. CDR3 DNA sequence: TGTGCCAGCAGCTTAGTCGACAGGGGAACCCCCGGGGAGCTGTTTTTT. It yields the protein CASSLVDRGTPGELFF.

This clonotype was recorded a few times. The chain uses TRBV7-3 and TRBJ1-1; maybe TRBD1 (5 bases). Germline V CDR1 and CDR2: SGHTA, FQGTGA. The length of the CDR3 is 13 residues. V gave up 5 bases and J gave up 5 bases, with 12 bases separating them. In nucleotides, the CDR3 is TGTGCCAGCAGCCCTTCGGGGGTTACTGAAGCTTTCTTT. This translates into CASSPSGVTEAFF.

The table lists this clonotype with many counts. V gene TRBV7-8 combines with J gene TRBJ1-5, with 10 nucleotides matching TRBD1. Germline lookup yields CDR1 SGHVS and CDR2 FQNEAQ. With V trimmed by 5 bases and J by 5 bases, 6 bases remained unmatched. CDR3 length: 15 amino acids. CDR3 sequence: CASSTTGGLDQPQHF. The CDR3 DNA reads TGTGCCAGCAGCACGACAGGGGGCCTCGATCAGCCCCAGCATTTT.